The 13 T cell receptor beta chains in this list originate from one sample, sequenced in a study of graft-versus-host responses after intestinal transplantation. Here immunoSEQ multiplex PCR was the method, and the copy in TCRdb shows in-frame clones only, minus some. The sample shows around 9,200 clones, 29% of them seen only once. Researchers placed around 200,000 CFSE-labeled responder cells in culture with around 200,000 irradiated, violet-dye-labeled stimulator cells. The source material was alloreactive CD8+ T cells from a mixed lymphocyte reaction culture, sampled before intestinal transplant. Specified subset: CFSE-low proliferating T cells sorted from approximately six-day pre-transplant mixed lymphocyte reaction (GvH or HvG direction). The receptors originated from a human patient who received an intestinal transplant.

This clone occurred a few times. The V call is TRBV5-4, the J call TRBJ1-2; the D gene is possibly TRBD1 (6 bases). The CDR3 runs 14 residues. Germline-derived CDR1 and CDR2 are SGHNT and YYREEE (reference sequence). V shed 5 bases and J shed 5 bases, with 16 bases lying between them. CDR3 sequence reads: CASREGPGAYGYTF. CDR3 nucleotide sequence: TGTGCCAGCAGGGAAGGGCCAGGGGCATATGGCTACACCTTC.

This clone has more than one count but fewer than ten. The rearrangement joins TRBV5-4 to TRBJ1-1, with D unresolved. From germline, CDR1 is SGHNT and CDR2 YYREEE (reference sequence). The CDR3 sequence is 14 residues long. V lost 0 bases, J lost 6 bases, and 12 bases lay in between. As DNA, the CDR3 is TGTGCCAGCAGCTTGGGTTGGCAGATGGCTGAAGCTTTCTTT. It encodes CASSLGWQMAEAFF.

This clone was counted only a few times. The V call is TRBV7-9, the J call TRBJ2-5; D not certain. Trimming removed 5 bases from V and 5 bases from J, with 15 bases in between. Germline V gives CDR1 SEHNR, CDR2 FQNEAQ (reference sequence). The CDR3 has 14 amino acids. The CDR3 DNA is TGTGCCAGCAGCCCCCACCTCGGTGAGGAGACCCAGTACTTC. This sequence encodes CASSPHLGEETQYF.

A few counts support this clone. This chain's CDR3 is CASKGGLYEQFF. CDR3 DNA sequence: TGTGCCAGTAAGGGGGGGCTCTATGAGCAGTTCTTC. V and J are TRBV19 and TRBJ2-1, with D tentatively TRBD2 (7 bases). Deletions cut 7 bases from V and 8 bases from J, with 12 bases between. There are 12 residues in the CDR3. CDR1 and CDR2 from the germline V gene are LNHDA and SQIVND (reference sequence). Supplemented by reference TRBV19 and TRBJ2-1, the full variable domain reads DGGITQSPKYLFRKEGQNVTLSCEQNLNHDAMYWYRQDPGQGLRLIYYSQIVNDFQKGDIAEGYSVSREKKESFPLTVTSAQKNPTAFYLCASKGGLYEQFFGPGTRLTVL.

This chain connects TRBV7-6 to TRBJ2-7; 7 nucleotides match TRBD1. CDR1 SGHVS and CDR2 FNYEAQ come from the germline V gene. V trimming: 4 bases; J trimming: 4 bases; junction bases outside the gene matches: 7. The CDR3 length is 14 residues. CDR3 in DNA: TGTGCCAGCAGCTGGGGTGCACAGGGGTACGAGCAGTACTTC. Its protein is CASSWGAQGYEQYF.

By share, this clone ranks as medium-sized. The genes are TRBV7-9 and TRBJ2-7; D is ambiguous. Looked up from germline, CDR1 is SEHNR and CDR2 is FQNEAQ (reference sequence). Deletions cut 0 bases from V and 3 bases from J, with 6 bases between. This CDR3 contains 13 residues. Here the CDR3 DNA reads TGTGCCAGCAGCTTAGCCCTCGTCTACGAGCAGTACTTC. Its protein product is CASSLALVYEQYF. The whole variable domain, filled in from reference TRBV7-9 and TRBJ2-7, reads DTGVSQNPRHKITKRGQNVTFRCDPISEHNRLYWYRQTLGQGPEFLTYFQNEAQLEKSRLLSDRFSAERPKGSFSTLEIQRTEQGDSAMYLCASSLALVYEQYFGPGTRLTVT.

This clone rates as medium-sized. The chain uses TRBV27 and TRBJ1-1; D perhaps matches TRBD1 (5 bases). The V end lost 5 bases, the J end lost 8 bases, and 18 bases lay between the germline ends. The CDR3 is 14 residues long. Germline V gives CDR1 MNHEY, CDR2 SMNVEV (reference sequence). The CDR3 DNA sequence: TGTGCCAGCAGTGTTCTCTCAGGGACTAGGGAAGCTTTCTTT. Amino acids: CASSVLSGTREAFF.

The chain has TRBV19 and TRBJ1-1; D is uncertain. V dropped 2 bases and J dropped 1 base, with 11 bases sitting between them. The length of the CDR3 is 15 residues. CDR1 and CDR2 (germline): LNHDA, SQIVND (reference sequence). In DNA, the CDR3 is TGTGCCAGTAGTATAACCGACACCCCGAACACTGAAGCTTTCTTT. This gives the protein CASSITDTPNTEAFF.

The chain recombines TRBV5-6 with TRBJ1-1, with D unresolved. V shed 7 bases and J shed 0 bases, with 10 bases lying between them. This CDR3 region has 13 residues. Germline loops: CDR1 SGHDT, CDR2 YYEEEE. CDR3 amino acids: CASSDTLNTEAFF. Here the CDR3 DNA reads TGTGCCAGCTCCGACACCCTGAACACTGAAGCTTTCTTT.

V gene TRBV9 combines with J gene TRBJ1-3, with 7 bases that match TRBD1. This CDR3 spans 15 amino acids. V dropped 2 bases and J dropped 0; count of bases not matched to a gene: 2. The germline V gene has CDR1 SGDLS and CDR2 YYNGEE. The CDR3, as DNA: TGTGCCAGCAGCGTGGGGACAGTCTCTGGAAACACCATATATTTT. Encoded protein: CASSVGTVSGNTIYF.

The gene calls are TRBV6-1 and TRBJ1-2; D may be TRBD1 (5 bases). Germline values: CDR1 MNHNS, CDR2 SASEGT. CDR3 length: 13 residues. Trimming stripped 6 bases from V and 7 bases from J, with 15 bases between. CDR3 sequence (DNA): TGTGCCAGCAGCGGGGGACTAGATATTGGCTACACCTTC. This gives the protein CASSGGLDIGYTF.

CDR3 DNA: TGTGCCAGCAGCCCCGGGGTTCTCCCGTCCTACGAGCAGTACTTC. Translation gives CASSPGVLPSYEQYF. The V and J genes are TRBV11-2 and TRBJ2-7; possible D gene TRBD2, 5 bases. The germline V and J ends were trimmed by 5 bases and 1 base, with 15 bases remaining between them. The germline V gene has CDR1 SGHAT and CDR2 FQNNGV. The CDR3 has 15 residues.

This chain uses TRBV7-9 with TRBJ1-1, with unresolved D. CDR1 is SEHNR, CDR2 FQNEAQ, per germline (reference sequence). The CDR3 has 13 residues. Trimming took 6 bases from V and 0 from J, leaving 8 bases between them. The CDR3 DNA follows: TGTGCCAGCAGTCCTTCCTTGAACACTGAAGCTTTCTTT. Residues: CASSPSLNTEAFF.